These 18 T cell receptor beta chains share one sample of origin, sequenced in a study of T cells in localized non-small cell lung cancer. Using immunoSEQ multiplex PCR, the repertoire was profiled, and TCRdb retains in-frame clones only, with some absent. This sample carries about 54,000 clones, about 85% of them seen once, and the ten largest clones take just under 20%. Sequenced material: peripheral blood, taken before any cancer treatment. The receptors here all came from an older female donor with stage II squamous cell lung carcinoma.

The V gene is TRBV9, the J gene TRBJ2-1; D not certain. Germline V gene lookup returns CDR1 SGDLS and CDR2 YYNGEE. The CDR3 contains 13 residues. V was trimmed by 6 bases and J by 6 bases, leaving 13 bases between them. The CDR3 DNA is TGTGCCAGCACCCCCCCCGGGCTCAATGAGCAGTTCTTC. Protein sequence: CASTPPGLNEQFF.

This chain's CDR3 is CASSARGIYSGANVLTF. The CDR3 DNA sequence: TGTGCCAGCAGCGCTAGGGGGATATACTCTGGGGCCAACGTCCTGACTTTC. The chain carries TRBV9 and TRBJ2-6; maybe TRBD1 (6 bases). This CDR3 has 17 amino acids. With 3 bases removed from V and 0 bases from J, the gap between germline ends came to 13 bases. Germline loops: CDR1 SGDLS, CDR2 YYNGEE.

The chain uses TRBV10-1 and TRBJ1-1; a possible D gene is TRBD1 (6 bases). This CDR3 is 13 amino acids long. Germline CDR1 reads WNHNN; CDR2 reads SYGVQD (reference sequence). The germline V and J ends were trimmed by 6 bases and 0 bases, with 8 bases remaining between them. CDR3 DNA: TGCGCCAGCAGGGACAGACTGAACACTGAAGCTTTCTTT. Amino acid sequence: CASRDRLNTEAFF.

The chain links TRBV5-1 to TRBJ1-1; TRBD1 is a possible D gene (5 bases). V was pared by 1 base and J by 1 base, with 5 bases between. The CDR3 extends over 13 amino acids. Germline lookup yields CDR1 SGHRS and CDR2 YFSETQ. CDR3 bases: TGCGCCAGCAGCTTGCAGGGGAACACTGAAGCTTTCTTT. This gives the protein CASSLQGNTEAFF.

The chain recombines TRBV7-6 with TRBJ1-1; D possibly corresponds to TRBD1 (6 bases). The CDR3 loop spans 16 amino acids. The germline CDR1 and CDR2 sequences are SGHVS and FNYEAQ. Trimming took off 4 bases at V and 1 base at J, with 16 bases between the two ends. DNA of the CDR3: TGTGCCAGCAGCTCAACAGGGATAGAAAGGAACACTGAAGCTTTCTTT. Amino acid sequence: CASSSTGIERNTEAFF. The whole variable domain, remainder taken from reference TRBV7-6 and TRBJ1-1, is GAGVSQSPRYKVTKRGQDVALRCDPISGHVSLYWYRQALGQGPEFLTYFNYEAQQDKSGLPNDRFSAERPEGSISTLTIQRTEQRDSAMYRCASSSTGIERNTEAFFGQGTRLTVV.

This clone is a singleton in its sample. The CDR3 loop is CASRGQINTGELFF. CDR3 coding DNA: TGTGCCAGCAGGGGACAGATTAACACCGGGGAGCTGTTTTTT. This chain links TRBV2 with TRBJ2-2; TRBD1 matches 7 bases. The CDR3 contains 14 residues. J gave up 2 bases and V 6 bases, and 3 bases lay outside the gene matches. Germline V gene data show CDR1 as SNHLY and CDR2 as FYNNEI. Variable domain in full (rest from reference TRBV2 and TRBJ2-2): EPEVTQTPSHQVTQMGQEVILRCVPISNHLYFYWYRQILGQKVEFLVSFYNNEISEKSEIFDDQFSVERPDGSNFTLKIRSTKLEDSAMYFCASRGQINTGELFFGEGSRLTVL.

The genes are TRBV6-5 and TRBJ1-5; no definite D call. Germline CDR1 and CDR2: MNHEY and SVGAGI. Trimming pared 6 bases from V and 0 bases from J, leaving 12 bases between. The CDR3 extends over 15 amino acids. CDR3 in amino acids: CASSLDSLSNQPQHF. The CDR3 DNA sequence: TGTGCCAGCAGCCTCGATTCACTTAGCAATCAGCCCCAGCATTTT.

The chain employs TRBV2 and TRBJ1-1; D is undetermined. The V end was cut by 0 bases, the J end by 5 bases, with 10 bases between. The CDR3 runs to 14 residues. Germline CDR1 is SNHLY and CDR2 is FYNNEI. This chain's CDR3 is CASSEADGRTEAFF. CDR3 DNA sequence: TGTGCCAGCAGTGAAGCAGACGGGAGGACTGAAGCTTTCTTT.

The chain joins TRBV10-1 to TRBJ2-2; 7 nucleotides match TRBD2. The CDR3 is 13 residues long. Trimming cost V 5 bases and J 8 bases; bases outside gene matches: 5. The germline gives CDR1 WNHNN, CDR2 SYGVQD (reference sequence). The CDR3 protein is CASSLRTSGELFF. In nucleotides, the CDR3 is TGCGCCAGCAGTTTAAGGACTAGTGGGGAGCTGTTTTTT.

The chain is built from TRBV6-5 and TRBJ2-4; a possible D gene is TRBD1 (5 bases). The CDR3 is made up of 13 amino acids. Per germline, CDR1 MNHEY and CDR2 SVGAGI. Trimming shortened V by 8 bases and J by 0 bases, and 8 bases separated the two germline ends. CDR3 loop: CASQTGAKNIQYF. In DNA, the CDR3 is TGTGCCAGCCAAACAGGAGCCAAAAACATTCAGTACTTC.

The rearrangement joins TRBV6-5 to TRBJ1-2; D call uncertain. V was shortened by 2 bases and J by 6 bases, with 16 bases between the two germline ends. There are 15 residues in the CDR3. CDR1 is MNHEY, CDR2 SVGAGI, per germline. The CDR3 reads CASSYARRAKNGYTF. The CDR3 region has the DNA TGTGCCAGCAGTTACGCTCGTCGGGCTAAGAATGGCTACACCTTC.

This sequence joins TRBV5-1 and TRBJ2-3, with D possibly matching TRBD2 (7 bases). CDR1 is SGHRS and CDR2 is YFSETQ in the germline V gene. The CDR3 has 17 amino acids. Trimming took off 0 bases at V and 4 bases at J, with 18 bases between the two ends. The chain's CDR3 is CASSLALLGGPPDTQYF. CDR3 in DNA: TGCGCCAGCAGCTTGGCCTTGTTGGGGGGGCCGCCAGATACGCAGTATTTT.

This chain joins TRBV9 and TRBJ2-4; 10 bases agree with TRBD2. Germline V gene lookup returns CDR1 SGDLS and CDR2 YYNGEE. CDR3 length: 15 amino acids. After removal of 0 bases from V and 9 bases from J, the junction contained 6 bases not matched to a gene. The CDR3 DNA reads as TGTGCCAGCAGCGTAGGGAGCGGGGGGGCGGTCATTCAGTACTTC. This sequence encodes CASSVGSGGAVIQYF.

V usage is TRBV11-3 and J usage is TRBJ1-1; 12 bases are a match to TRBD1. The germline V gene has CDR1 SGHNT and CDR2 YENEEA. The CDR3 has 15 residues. Trimming at V came to 5 bases and at J to 3 bases, leaving 4 bases not matched to a gene. The CDR3 region has the DNA TGTGCCAGCAGCCCGGGGACAGGGGGCTACACTGAAGCTTTCTTT. Translated, it gives CASSPGTGGYTEAFF.

This clone occurred once. The chain links TRBV18 to TRBJ2-3, with 7 bases lining up with TRBD2. V was clipped by 6 bases and J by 1 base; unmatched bases: 13. Germline-derived CDR1 and CDR2 are KGHSH and LQKENI. CDR3 length: 17 residues. CDR3 in amino acids: CASSPRGSGRGTDTQYF. CDR3 sequence (DNA): TGTGCCAGCTCGCCCCGAGGTAGCGGGCGAGGCACAGATACGCAGTATTTT.

The V gene is TRBV9, the J gene TRBJ1-3; perhaps TRBD1 as D (5 bases). The CDR3 is 15 residues long. CDR1 and CDR2 from the germline V gene are SGDLS and YYNGEE. V was trimmed by 0 bases and J by 2 bases, leaving 9 bases between them. The CDR3 DNA reads TGTGCCAGCAGCGTAGGTTCAGGGCCTGGAAACACCATATATTTT. This translates into CASSVGSGPGNTIYF.

The rearrangement joins TRBV6-1 to TRBJ2-1; 8 positions match TRBD2. V lost 3 bases to trimming and J lost 6 bases; unmatched junction nucleotides: 4. CDR1 and CDR2 (germline): MNHNS, SASEGT. CDR3 length: 14 residues. CDR3 amino acids: CASSDPGGGNEQFF. The CDR3, as DNA: TGTGCCAGCAGTGATCCCGGGGGGGGCAATGAGCAGTTCTTC.

The rearrangement uses TRBV19 and TRBJ2-3; the match to TRBD2 covers 8 bases. The CDR3 covers 15 residues. The V gene's germline CDR1 is LNHDA and CDR2 SQIVND (reference sequence). With V trimmed by 4 bases and J by 5 bases, 8 bases remained unmatched. CDR3 region: CASSTGAGAGDTQYF. Here the CDR3 DNA reads TGTGCCAGTAGTACGGGAGCGGGGGCGGGAGATACGCAGTATTTT.